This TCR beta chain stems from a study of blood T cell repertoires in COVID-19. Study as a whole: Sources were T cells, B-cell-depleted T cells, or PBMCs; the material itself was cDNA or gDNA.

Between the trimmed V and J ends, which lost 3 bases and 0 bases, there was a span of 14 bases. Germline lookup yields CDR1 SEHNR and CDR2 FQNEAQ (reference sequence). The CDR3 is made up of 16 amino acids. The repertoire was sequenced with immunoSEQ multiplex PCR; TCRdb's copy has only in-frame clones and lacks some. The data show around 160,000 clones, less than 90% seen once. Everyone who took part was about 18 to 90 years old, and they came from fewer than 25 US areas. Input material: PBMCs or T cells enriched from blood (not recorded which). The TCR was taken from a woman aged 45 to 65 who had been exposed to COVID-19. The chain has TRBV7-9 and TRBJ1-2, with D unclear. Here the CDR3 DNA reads TGTGCCAGCAGCTTTTTGGGTAGAGGGTCTAACTATGGCTACACCTTC. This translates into CASSFLGRGSNYGYTF. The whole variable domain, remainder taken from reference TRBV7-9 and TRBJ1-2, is DTGVSQNPRHKITKRGQNVTFRCDPISEHNRLYWYRQTLGQGPEFLTYFQNEAQLEKSRLLSDRFSAERPKGSFSTLEIQRTEQGDSAMYLCASSFLGRGSNYGYTFGSGTRLTVV.